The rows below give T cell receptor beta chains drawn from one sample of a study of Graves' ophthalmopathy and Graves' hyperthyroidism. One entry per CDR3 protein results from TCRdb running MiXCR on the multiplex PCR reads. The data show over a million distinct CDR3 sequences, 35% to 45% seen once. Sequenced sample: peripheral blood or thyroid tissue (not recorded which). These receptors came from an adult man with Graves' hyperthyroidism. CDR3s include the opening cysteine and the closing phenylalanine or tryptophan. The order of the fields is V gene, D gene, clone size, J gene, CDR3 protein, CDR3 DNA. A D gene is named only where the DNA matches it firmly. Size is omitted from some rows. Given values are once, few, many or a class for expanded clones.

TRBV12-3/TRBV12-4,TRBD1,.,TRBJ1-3,CASRDRAISGNTIYF,TGTGCCAGCAGGGACAGGGCGATCTCTGGAAACACCATATATTTT
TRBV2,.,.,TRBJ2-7,CASSDLASSHEQYF,TGTGCCAGCAGTGATTTGGCTAGCAGCCACGAGCAGTACTTC
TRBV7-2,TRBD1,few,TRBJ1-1,CASSTRPDRGTEAFF,TGTGCCAGCAGCACCCGCCCCGACAGGGGCACTGAAGCTTTCTTT
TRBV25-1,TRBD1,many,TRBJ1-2,CASSANTGTGFRTF,TGTGCCAGCAGTGCGAATACCGGGACAGGGTTCCGCACCTTC
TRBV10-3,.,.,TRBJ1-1,CAISESGQMGFEAFF,TGTGCCATCAGTGAGTCAGGACAGATGGGGTTTGAAGCTTTCTTT
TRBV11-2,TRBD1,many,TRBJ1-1,CASSQTRGRTEAFF,TGTGCCAGCAGCCAAACCAGGGGGAGAACTGAAGCTTTCTTT
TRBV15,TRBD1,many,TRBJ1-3,CATSNRGRNTIYF,TGTGCCACCAGCAACAGGGGCAGAAACACCATATATTTT
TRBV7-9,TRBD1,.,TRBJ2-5,CASSLDQGDGETQYF,TGTGCCAGCAGCTTAGATCAGGGGGATGGAGAGACCCAGTACTTC
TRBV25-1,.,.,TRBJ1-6,CACSAKGAVNNSPLHF,TGTGCCTGCAGTGCCAAAGGGGCAGTAAATAATTCACCCCTCCACTTT
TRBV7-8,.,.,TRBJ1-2,CASSFLDGYGYTF,TGTGCCAGCAGCTTTCTCGACGGCTATGGCTACACCTTC
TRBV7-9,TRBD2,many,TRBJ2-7,CASSLGPSGGPAYEQYF,TGTGCCAGCAGCTTGGGACCTAGCGGGGGACCCGCCTACGAGCAGTACTTC
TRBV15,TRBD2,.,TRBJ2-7,CATSTGLAGATPYEQYF,TGTGCCACCAGCACGGGACTAGCGGGAGCTACCCCCTACGAGCAGTACTTC
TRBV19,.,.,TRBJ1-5,CASNRGKSNQPQHF,TGTGCCAGTAACCGAGGAAAAAGCAATCAGCCCCAGCATTTT
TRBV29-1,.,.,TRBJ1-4,CSVQGELFF,TGCAGCGTCCAGGGTGAACTGTTTTTT
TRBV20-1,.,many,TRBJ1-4,CSARTRATNEKLFF,TGCAGTGCTCGAACACGTGCAACTAATGAAAAACTGTTTTTT
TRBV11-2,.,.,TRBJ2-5,CASSLGWTTETQYF,TGTGCCAGCAGCCTAGGATGGACAACGGAGACCCAGTACTTC
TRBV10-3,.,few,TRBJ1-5,CAISETGTSNQPQHF,TGTGCCATCAGTGAGACAGGGACTAGCAATCAGCCCCAGCATTTT
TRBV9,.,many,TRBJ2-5,CASSVEQGAAQETQYF,TGTGCCAGCAGCGTAGAGCAGGGCGCGGCCCAAGAGACCCAGTACTTC
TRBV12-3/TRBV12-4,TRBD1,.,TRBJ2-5,CASIGTGGPQETQYF,TGTGCCAGCATCGGGACAGGAGGGCCCCAAGAGACCCAGTACTTC
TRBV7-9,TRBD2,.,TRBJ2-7,CASSSLAGGLSYEQYF,TGTGCCAGCAGCTCTCTAGCGGGGGGTCTATCCTACGAGCAGTACTTC
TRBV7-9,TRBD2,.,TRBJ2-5,CASSLDPSGTSETQYF,TGTGCCAGCAGCTTAGACCCCAGCGGGACCTCAGAGACCCAGTACTTC
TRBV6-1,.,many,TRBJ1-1,CASTLSVNTEAFF,TGTGCCAGCACTCTGTCGGTGAACACTGAAGCTTTCTTT
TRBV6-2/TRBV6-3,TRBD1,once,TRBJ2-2,CASSTWDRGRAGELFF,TGTGCCAGCAGTACTTGGGACAGGGGAAGGGCCGGGGAGCTGTTTTTT
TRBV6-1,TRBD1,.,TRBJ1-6,CASSEGAGGSPLHF,TGTGCCAGCAGTGAAGGGGCAGGGGGCTCACCCCTCCACTTT
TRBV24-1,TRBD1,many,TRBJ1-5,CATSDGDRGDNQPQHF,TGTGCCACCAGTGATGGTGACAGGGGCGACAATCAGCCCCAGCATTTT
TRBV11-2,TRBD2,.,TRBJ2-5,CASSLGAGGPVSQETQYF,TGTGCCAGCAGCTTAGGGGCGGGAGGGCCGGTATCCCAAGAGACCCAGTACTTC
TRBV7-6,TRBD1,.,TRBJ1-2,CASSSLRTGSDVF,TGTGCCAGCAGCAGTCTGCGGACAGGGTCGGACGTCTTC
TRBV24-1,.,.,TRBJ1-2,CATSDAAGDGRGYTF,TGTGCCACCAGTGATGCGGCAGGGGACGGGCGCGGCTACACCTTC
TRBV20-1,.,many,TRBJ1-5,CSADRGGSNQPQHF,TGCAGTGCTGACCGGGGCGGGAGCAATCAGCCCCAGCATTTT
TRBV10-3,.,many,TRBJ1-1,CAILRGAEAFF,TGTGCCATCCTCCGAGGGGCTGAAGCTTTCTTT
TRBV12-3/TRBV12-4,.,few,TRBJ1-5,CASSFLPVRYQPQHF,TGTGCCAGCAGTTTTTTACCTGTTCGATATCAGCCCCAGCATTTT
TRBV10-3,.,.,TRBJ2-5,CAATAPVETQYF,TGTGCCGCGACGGCCCCCGTGGAGACCCAGTACTTC
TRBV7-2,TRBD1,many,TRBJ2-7,CASRTGTGDEQYF,TGTGCCAGCAGGACAGGGACAGGAGACGAGCAGTACTTC